This T cell receptor (beta chain) was sequenced in a study of cytotoxic CD8 clonotypes in ibrutinib-treated CLL. Cryopreserved PBMCs yielded around 2.1 micrograms of genomic DNA for TCR beta libraries. CDR3 size: 11 residues. CDR1 and CDR2 (germline): MNHEY, SMNVEV (reference sequence). V was pared by 4 bases and J by 8 bases, with 8 bases between. Notes on the study in general: Before falling back toward baseline at progression, clonality had risen at the time of ibrutinib response. Samples were collected at differing times from sustained-remission and progressing patients. Measured clonality at baseline was greater than in age-matched healthy donors and tracked with circulating CD8+ T-cell counts.

With regard to this clone: Its antigen is currently unknown.

The assay was immunoSEQ multiplex PCR, and TCRdb's table has in-frame clones only and misses some. The profile shows more than 110,000 clones, 91% of them singletons. The origin of this receptor is a human donor with chronic lymphocytic leukemia. This rearrangement joins TRBV27 to TRBJ1-1, with D uncertain. The sequenced sample was PBMCs, obtained after 12 months of ibrutinib treatment. The DNA of the CDR3 is TGTGCCAGCAGTTCGACAACCGAAGCTTTCTTT. Its protein is CASSSTTEAFF.